This T cell receptor beta chain was sequenced for a study of resident and recirculating memory T cells in vitiligo. Overall study context: Samples were epidermis from two lesional and two nonlesional sites, plus PBMCs. Genomic DNA was extracted from whole homogenized samples, with no cell sorting. Study-level results: Sequences differed between biopsy sites and patients, suggesting private specificity.

CDR3 size: 17 residues. The germline V gene encodes CDR1 MNHEY and CDR2 SMNVEV (reference sequence). The ends were cut back, 3 bases at V and 5 bases at J, with 22 bases in the middle. Stability required unchanged lesions during the previous 6 months. As to this clone: Its antigen is currently unknown.

The assay was immunoSEQ multiplex PCR, and TCRdb's table has in-frame clones only and misses some. The top ten clones hold more than 4% of a sample with 70,000 to 85,000 clones, approximately 90% of them seen once. Sequences were obtained from blood. The chain is built from TRBV27 and TRBJ1-1; maybe TRBD1 (6 bases). The sequence came from a male donor with vitiligo. The CDR3 spells CASSFLVQGPRGTEAFF. The CDR3 DNA reads TGTGCCAGCAGTTTTCTAGTCCAGGGGCCCCGGGGAACTGAAGCTTTCTTT.